This record looks at one TCR beta chain sequence and its context. What it recognizes is unknown. The data are from a study of naive and memory T cell subsets. Two oligonucleotides, mixed equimolar, formed the beta constant-region primer covering TRBC1 and TRBC2. Ligated cDNA was amplified by four rounds of PCR with nested alpha and beta constant-region primers and SP2. TCRdb called the UMI-ligation and nested PCR reads again in MiXCR, with one record for every CDR3 protein. There are over 110,000 distinct CDR3 sequences in the sample; approximately 21% occur only once, and around 0.63% lies in the top ten. General study points: From naive to CM, EM and EMRA, diversity decreased and Gini increased. Naive repertoires, especially CD8, held a few larger clonotypes, possibly memory cells re-expressing CD45RA.

The CDR3 has 13 amino acids. Unmatched junction bases numbered 7, after V lost 8 bases and J lost 4 bases. Germline assignment: CDR1 MNHEY and CDR2 SMNVEV (reference sequence). What was sequenced was naive CD8+ T cells from blood. This chain uses TRBV27 with TRBJ1-2, with 7 bases identical to TRBD1. The sequence came from a human donor in good health. CDR3 in DNA: TGTGCCAGCCGCAAGAGACAGGGCTATGGCTACACCTTC. Protein: CASRKRQGYGYTF.